Following are 12 T cell receptor beta chains from one sample sequenced in a study of CD4 and CD8 cells across lung adenocarcinoma regions. MiXCR was run by TCRdb on the PCR reads, yielding one entry per CDR3 protein. The data show about 25,000 distinct CDR3 sequences, about 50% seen once. The specimen was CD8+ T cells from the center of a lung tumor. These TCRs come from a male donor with lung adenocarcinoma. The CD4 and CD8 labels of this study may be unreliable.

In the case of this clonotype: An end of the junction does not agree with germline; a read error may underlie this. This sequence joins TRBV4-1 and TRBJ2-4; TRBD1 is a possible D gene (6 bases). Germline CDR1 MGHRA, CDR2 YSYEKL. The CDR3 runs to 17 residues. Written as DNA, the CDR3 is TGCGCCAGCAGCCAGAAAACGGGGACATGGGTCAAAGATACTCAGTATTTC. Amino acid sequence: CASSQKTGTWVKDTQYF.

This clonotype was detected only once. This sequence joins TRBV10-1 and TRBJ2-5; D possibly corresponds to TRBD2 (7 bases). V lost 11 bases and J lost 11, with 30 bases in between. The germline V gene encodes CDR1 WNHNN and CDR2 SYGVQD (reference sequence). The CDR3 totals 15 residues. CDR3 region: CAGGRGGRDQDTQYF. CDR3 in DNA: TGCGCCGGGGGGAGGGGGGGCCGGGACCAAGATACGCAGTACTTC.

The chain has TRBV20-1 and TRBJ1-2; no definite D call. The length of the CDR3 is 12 residues. Germline V gene data show CDR1 as DFQATT and CDR2 as SNEGSKA (reference sequence). V dropped 4 bases and J dropped 2 bases, with 8 bases sitting between them. The CDR3: CSAKASNYGYTF. DNA for the CDR3: TGCAGTGCTAAAGCTTCAAACTATGGCTACACCTTC.

The CDR3, as DNA: TGTGCCAGCAGAGCCGGGACAGGGGACTACGAGCAGTACTTC. Its protein is CASRAGTGDYEQYF. The V gene is TRBV7-2, the J gene TRBJ2-3; 10 bases fit TRBD1. The J call is in doubt because the DNA end fits TRBJ2-7 better. The CDR3 loop spans 14 amino acids. Germline V lookup: CDR1 SGHTA, CDR2 FQGNSA.

J is TRBJ2-5 and V is TRBV6-1, with D possibly matching TRBD2 (6 bases). Germline CDR1 is MNHNS and CDR2 is SASEGT. V was clipped by 4 bases and J by 11 bases, with 20 bases between them. The CDR3 has 14 residues. The CDR3 nucleotides read TGTGCCAGCAGTGCCCTTACTAGTCCGGGGGAGCAGTACTTC. Its translation is CASSALTSPGEQYF.

This chain joins TRBV9 and TRBJ2-3, with D hard to call. Looked up from germline, CDR1 is SGDLS and CDR2 is YYNGEE. The CDR3 contains 13 residues. V lost 0 bases, J lost 6 bases, and 8 bases lay in between. DNA of the CDR3: TGTGCCAGCAGCGTAGGACCAGAGGATACGCAGTATTTT. Its translation is CASSVGPEDTQYF.

This chain connects TRBV10-1 to TRBJ2-3; the D is unclear. Germline V gene lookup returns CDR1 WNHNN and CDR2 SYGVQD (reference sequence). The CDR3 is 16 residues long. The ends were cut back, 10 bases at V and 4 bases at J, with 24 bases in the middle. The CDR3 nucleotides read TGCGCCACCCTGCTTCTCGGCGACCGTGACCCAGATACGCAGTATTTT. Protein: CATLLLGDRDPDTQYF.

A word on this clonotype: One end of the junction is discordant with germline, which a read error may explain. The chain has TRBV6-8 and TRBJ2-4, with 9 positions matching TRBD2. The germline V gene has CDR1 MNHGY and CDR2 SAAAGT. This CDR3 is 16 amino acids long. CDR3 nucleotides: TGTGTGAGCAGCGGCGGGGGGGAGGGTAGCAAAGATACGCAGTATTTC. This encodes CVSSGGGEGSKDTQYF.

In its sample, this clonotype was seen a few times. The chain recombines TRBV27 with TRBJ2-1; perhaps TRBD2 as D (5 bases). The V gene's germline CDR1 is MNHEY and CDR2 SMNVEV (reference sequence). Trimming shortened V by 6 bases and J by 10 bases, and 10 bases separated the two germline ends. The CDR3 consists of 11 residues. This CDR3 is CASRLVNEQFF. The CDR3 DNA reads TGTGCCAGCAGACTAGTGAACGAGCAGTTCTTC.

The chain uses TRBV7-8 and TRBJ2-2, with 11 bases lining up with TRBD1. The V segment lost 6 bases and the J segment 5 bases; nucleotides outside the gene matches: 8. The CDR3 has 16 amino acids. Germline assignment: CDR1 SGHVS and CDR2 FQNEAQ. The CDR3 protein is CASRWTGGEWTGELFF. CDR3 bases: TGTGCCAGCAGGTGGACAGGGGGCGAATGGACCGGGGAGCTGTTTTTT.

This clonotype was detected a few times. V usage is TRBV6-1 and J usage is TRBJ2-1, with 8 bases aligning to TRBD2. V was clipped by 3 bases and J by 4 bases; unmatched bases: 5. This CDR3 comprises 15 residues. Germline lookup yields CDR1 MNHNS and CDR2 SASEGT. The CDR3 coding sequence is TGTGCCAGCAGTGATAAGGCTAGCGGGTACAATGAGCAGTTCTTC. This encodes CASSDKASGYNEQFF.

V is TRBV10-1 and J is TRBJ2-4; the D gene is possibly TRBD1 (6 bases). V was pared by 8 bases and J by 13 bases, with 24 bases between. CDR1 is WNHNN, CDR2 SYGVQD, per germline (reference sequence). The CDR3 sequence is 14 residues long. The chain's CDR3 is CASWGLCAKDTQYF. The CDR3 DNA is TGCGCCAGCTGGGGGCTGTGTGCCAAAGACACGCAGTACTTC.